This T cell receptor beta chain is from a study of blood T cells in healthy people across ages. Study-level information: For every two T cells, template switching captured about one barcoded beta molecule.

General study results and limits: It was not possible, with unsorted PBMCs, to conclusively compare naive and antigen-experienced cells.

Looked up from germline, CDR1 is SEHNR and CDR2 is FQNEAQ (reference sequence). The ends were cut back, 5 bases at V and 3 bases at J, with 15 bases in the middle. This CDR3 is 15 amino acids long. A note on this clonotype: The antigen is unknown.

A J-beta primer mix and a sample-barcoded 5' primer were used in a second PCR of roughly 6 to 11 cycles. Every cDNA molecule bore a tag from a template-switch adaptor containing 12 random nucleotides. TCRdb reprocessed the 5' RACE reads via MiXCR and lists one record per CDR3 protein. The sample yields about 1,600,000 distinct CDR3 sequences, approximately 38% seen once. The chain employs TRBV7-9 and TRBJ2-3; a possible D gene is TRBD1 (5 bases). This TCR was recovered from a woman aged 18-29 years in good health. The sequenced material came from blood. CDR3 bases: TGTGCCAGCAGCGTACTTGGGGCAGGGACAGATACGCAGTATTTT. It is translated as CASSVLGAGTDTQYF.